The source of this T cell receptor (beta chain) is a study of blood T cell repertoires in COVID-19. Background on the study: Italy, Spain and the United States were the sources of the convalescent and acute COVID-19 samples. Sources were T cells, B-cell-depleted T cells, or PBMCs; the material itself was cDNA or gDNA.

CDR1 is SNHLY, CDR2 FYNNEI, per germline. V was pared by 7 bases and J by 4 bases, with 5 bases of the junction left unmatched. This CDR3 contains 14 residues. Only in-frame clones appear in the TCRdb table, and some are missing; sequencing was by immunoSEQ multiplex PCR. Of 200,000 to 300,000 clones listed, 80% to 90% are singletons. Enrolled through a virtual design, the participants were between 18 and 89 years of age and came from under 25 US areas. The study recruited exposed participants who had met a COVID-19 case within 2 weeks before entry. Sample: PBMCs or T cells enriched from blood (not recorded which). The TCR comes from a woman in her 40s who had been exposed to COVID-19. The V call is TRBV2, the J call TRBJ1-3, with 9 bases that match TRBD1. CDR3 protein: CASTQGARGNTIYF. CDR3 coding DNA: TGTGCCAGCACACAGGGGGCGAGGGGAAACACCATATATTTT.